This T cell receptor (beta chain) was profiled in a study of T cell repertoires in cytomegalovirus infection. This clonotype appeared a few times. Trimming stripped 10 bases from V and 0 bases from J, with 13 bases between. This CDR3 spans 13 amino acids. Per germline, CDR1 SEHNR and CDR2 FQNEAQ (reference sequence). MiXCR, applied by TCRdb to the reads, yields one record per CDR3 protein. Here the sample spans around 200,000 distinct CDR3 sequences, roughly a sixth being singletons. The source material was CD8+ T cells from PBMCs. The source is a human donor in good health (CMV status not recorded). Some clones in this sample may be carry-over from other donors' samples. The chain links TRBV7-9 to TRBJ2-7, with D possibly being TRBD1 (6 bases). The CDR3 reads CATRDTHSYEQYF. The CDR3 DNA is TGTGCCACAAGGGACACCCACTCCTACGAGCAGTACTTC.